The rows below give T cell receptor beta chains drawn from one sample of a study of T cell responses to AZD1222 COVID-19 vaccine. Libraries were prepared by immunoSEQ multiplex PCR; TCRdb keeps only in-frame clonotypes and omits some of them. The sample lists 120,000 to 150,000 clones, approximately 78% seen once, with roughly 4% in the top ten. This material consisted of peripheral blood, taken on day 0 of MenACWY control vaccination. These receptors were taken from an adult in good health. Each CDR3 is given with its conserved first and last residue. D genes are given only for firm matches. Only some rows state a clone size, as once, few, many or a class for expanded clones.

v_call,j_call,clone_size,d_call,cdr3_nt,cdr3_aa
TRBV4-2,TRBJ1-3,-,-,TGTGCCAGCAGCGAAAACTCAGCGAGGTCTGGAAACACCATATATTTT,CASSENSARSGNTIYF
TRBV5-6,TRBJ2-2,-,TRBD2,TGTGCCAGCAGCACCGAGGCGGGGGGTCTCCTACGGCGGGAGCTGTTTTTT,CASSTEAGGLLRRELFF
TRBV3-1/TRBV3-2,TRBJ1-2,-,TRBD1,TGTGCCAGCAGCCGTAAGACCCCTAGTAGGGACAGGGCCCCCTATGGCTACACCTTC,CASSRKTPSRDRAPYGYTF
TRBV10-3,TRBJ1-2,-,-,TGTGCCGTAGGCCGGGACAACCAACTTAACTATGGCTACACCTTC,CAVGRDNQLNYGYTF
TRBV28,TRBJ1-6,-,TRBD1,TGTGCCAGCAGCTCCACCACAGGGGTTTCACCCCTCCACTTT,CASSSTTGVSPLHF
TRBV2,TRBJ2-3,few,TRBD2,TGTGCCAGCAGTGAGCCGGGGGGAGGCACAGATACGCAGTATTTT,CASSEPGGGTDTQYF
TRBV6-1,TRBJ2-3,-,-,TGTGCCAGCAACGGGGACTTCATAGATACGCAGTATTTT,CASNGDFIDTQYF
TRBV7-9,TRBJ2-2,-,-,TGTGCCAGCAGCTTAATAATTATGGCCGGGGAGCTGTTTTTT,CASSLIIMAGELFF
TRBV2,TRBJ2-1,-,TRBD2,TGTGCCAGCAGTGCCGCGGGACTAGCCGGCAATGAGCAGTTCTTC,CASSAAGLAGNEQFF
TRBV11-2,TRBJ2-5,-,-,TGTGCCAGCAGCTTAGATCGGGGAGCTTATCAGTACTTC,CASSLDRGAYQYF
TRBV12-3/TRBV12-4,TRBJ2-5,-,-,TGTGCCAGCACCCCGGGACTTCAAGAGACCCAGTACTTC,CASTPGLQETQYF
TRBV20-1,TRBJ2-7,-,TRBD1,TGCAGTGCTAGTCCGGGGACAGGGGTAGGATACGAGCAGTACTTC,CSASPGTGVGYEQYF
TRBV5-1,TRBJ2-5,-,TRBD1,TGCGCCAGCAGTTCCGGACAGGGTGGGGGGACCCAGTACTTC,CASSSGQGGGTQYF
TRBV5-1,TRBJ2-4,-,TRBD1,TGCGCCAGCAGCGCCGGGACAGACCTAAACATTCAGTACTTC,CASSAGTDLNIQYF
TRBV9,TRBJ2-3,-,-,TGTGCCAGCAGCGTTTGGGCTAGCACAGATACGCAGTATTTT,CASSVWASTDTQYF
TRBV4-2,TRBJ2-5,-,TRBD2,TGTGCCAGCAGCCAAGAGGGTCTACTAGCGGGGGCCCGCCGGGGGGCCCAGTACTTC,CASSQEGLLAGARRGAQYF
TRBV6-5,TRBJ2-5,once,-,TGTGCCAACTCGGACACGCTCCCAGAGACCCAGTACTTC,CANSDTLPETQYF
TRBV6-5,TRBJ1-5,-,-,TGTGCCAGCAGCCCGGCTGTCAGGCAGCCCCAGCATTTT,CASSPAVRQPQHF
TRBV19,TRBJ1-5,-,-,TGTGCCAGTAGTATTAAGGACAGTAATCAGCCCCAGCATTTT,CASSIKDSNQPQHF
TRBV7-8,TRBJ2-1,-,-,TGTGCCAGCAGCCCCGTCGTTGGTCCCACTGAGCAGTTCTTC,CASSPVVGPTEQFF
TRBV28,TRBJ1-4,-,-,TGTGCCAGCAGTGCAACTAATGAAAAACTGTTTTTT,CASSATNEKLFF
TRBV7-2,TRBJ2-1,-,TRBD2,TGTGCCAGCAGCTCGACTAGCGGGGGGTATGAGCAGTTCTTC,CASSSTSGGYEQFF
TRBV19,TRBJ2-3,-,-,TGTGCCAGTAGTGCTAGGGCAGATACGCAGTATTTT,CASSARADTQYF
TRBV5-1,TRBJ1-4,-,TRBD1,TGCGCCAGCAGCTCATGGACAGGGAATGAAAAACTGTTTTTT,CASSSWTGNEKLFF
TRBV10-1,TRBJ2-3,-,-,TGCGCCAGCAGTGAGCTTCAGGAGCCTAATACGCAGTATTTT,CASSELQEPNTQYF
TRBV19,TRBJ2-1,-,-,TGTGCCAGTACCCCCGGGACCGGCACCAATGAGCAGTTCTTC,CASTPGTGTNEQFF
TRBV6-5,TRBJ1-2,-,TRBD1,TGTGCCAGCAGTCCTCGGACAGGGAGGATGGGCTACACCTTC,CASSPRTGRMGYTF
TRBV6-1,TRBJ2-1,once,TRBD2,TGTGCCAGCAGTGAATATACTAGCGGGGGGATGAATGAGCAGTTCTTC,CASSEYTSGGMNEQFF
TRBV19,TRBJ1-5,-,-,TGTGCCAGCGGGGGGGGGCGGAGCAATCAGCCCCAGCATTTT,CASGGGRSNQPQHF
TRBV28,TRBJ1-4,-,-,TGTGCCAGCAGGCTGAGGACAGTTAATGAAAAACTGTTTTTT,CASRLRTVNEKLFF
TRBV19,TRBJ2-5,-,-,TGTGCCAGTTCTCCTAGTCAGGAGACCCAGTACTTC,CASSPSQETQYF
TRBV7-9,TRBJ1-2,-,-,TGTGCCAGCAGCTTAGGACCCAGGGATGGCTACACCTTC,CASSLGPRDGYTF
TRBV18,TRBJ1-4,-,-,TGTGCCAGCTCTCCCCGGGGCGGGGGGCACGGTGAAAAACTGTTTTTT,CASSPRGGGHGEKLFF
TRBV7-8,TRBJ1-2,-,-,TGTGCCAGCAGCTTAGATTGGGAGGGTTACTATGGCTACACCTTC,CASSLDWEGYYGYTF
TRBV3-1/TRBV3-2,TRBJ2-5,-,-,TGTGCCAGCAGCCAAGGTCCGGGCCGAGAGACCCAGTACTTC,CASSQGPGRETQYF
TRBV11-1,TRBJ1-1,-,-,TGTGCCAGCAGCTTACGGGGGTTTGAAGCTTTCTTT,CASSLRGFEAFF
TRBV3-1/TRBV3-2,TRBJ2-3,-,-,TGTGCCAGCAGCTCGAGGGGCACAGATACGCAGTATTTT,CASSSRGTDTQYF
TRBV7-8,TRBJ1-6,once,-,TGTGCCAGCAGCTTGCGGGTGGGGGTCCACTATAATTCACCCCTCCACTTT,CASSLRVGVHYNSPLHF
TRBV27,TRBJ1-1,-,-,TGTGCCAGCAGTTTGACAGGACTGAACACTGAAGCTTTCTTT,CASSLTGLNTEAFF
TRBV6-5,TRBJ2-7,-,-,TGTGCCAGCAGTTACGAGGCGGTTGGCTACGAGCAGTACTTC,CASSYEAVGYEQYF
TRBV19,TRBJ1-3,-,TRBD1,TGTGCCAGTAGTAGACAGGGGGCTGGAAACGCCATATATTTT,CASSRQGAGNAIYF
TRBV4-1,TRBJ1-2,-,-,TGCGCCAGCAGCCAAGGAGAGACAGAACAATATGGCTACACCTTC,CASSQGETEQYGYTF
TRBV5-6,TRBJ1-5,many,-,TGTGCCAGCAGCTTGGCTACAGGGAGTCAGCCCCAGCATTTT,CASSLATGSQPQHF
TRBV19,TRBJ2-1,-,TRBD1,TGTGCCAGTAGTTCGACAGGGGGTATCAATGAGCAGTTCTTC,CASSSTGGINEQFF
TRBV2,TRBJ2-2,-,TRBD1,TGTGCCAGCAGTGTACAGGGGGAAACCGGGGAGCTGTTTTTT,CASSVQGETGELFF
TRBV19,TRBJ1-4,-,-,TGTGCCAGTAGTGGGGCCAGGGGAACTGCAACTAATGAAAAACTGTTTTTT,CASSGARGTATNEKLFF
TRBV2,TRBJ1-5,-,TRBD1,TGTGCCAGCAGACGTACTGGACAGGGAGGTCAGCCCCAGCATTTT,CASRRTGQGGQPQHF
TRBV6-5,TRBJ1-5,few,-,TGTGCCACCGTGGACACCCTCTTTAGCAATCAGCCCCAGCATTTT,CATVDTLFSNQPQHF
TRBV3-1/TRBV3-2,TRBJ1-5,-,-,TGTGCCAGCAGCCAAGAGAGGGGCCAATGGCCCCAGCATTTT,CASSQERGQWPQHF
TRBV5-1,TRBJ2-2,-,-,TGCGCCAGCAGCTTGGAGTCTCTAAACACCGGGGAGCTGTTTTTT,CASSLESLNTGELFF
TRBV10-3,TRBJ2-1,-,-,TGTGCCATCGGGGACGGCTACAATGAGCAGTTCTTC,CAIGDGYNEQFF
TRBV7-2,TRBJ2-5,-,TRBD2,TGTGCCAGCAGCCGGGGGGGCCTTCCTTACCAAGAGGCCCAGTACTTC,CASSRGGLPYQEAQYF
TRBV6-5,TRBJ2-3,-,-,TGTGCCAGCAGAGCGGGTGATGTGGGCACAGATACGCAGTATTTT,CASRAGDVGTDTQYF
TRBV7-9,TRBJ2-1,-,-,TGTGCCAGCAAGGTGAGGGACGGCTACAATGAGCAGTTCTTC,CASKVRDGYNEQFF
TRBV6-1,TRBJ1-4,-,-,TGTGCCAGCAGTGATGGGGCCCCAAATGAAAAACTGTTTTTT,CASSDGAPNEKLFF
TRBV4-1,TRBJ1-2,-,-,TGCGCCAGCAGCACCCCTTCGGGGGGCTATGGCTACACCTTC,CASSTPSGGYGYTF
TRBV6-5,TRBJ1-1,-,-,TGTGCCATCCACAGGGATATCAGGACTGAAGCTTTCTTT,CAIHRDIRTEAFF
TRBV5-1,TRBJ1-1,once,-,TGCGCCAGCAGCTTGGTACAGGGAATGAGGTACACTGAAGCTTTCTTT,CASSLVQGMRYTEAFF